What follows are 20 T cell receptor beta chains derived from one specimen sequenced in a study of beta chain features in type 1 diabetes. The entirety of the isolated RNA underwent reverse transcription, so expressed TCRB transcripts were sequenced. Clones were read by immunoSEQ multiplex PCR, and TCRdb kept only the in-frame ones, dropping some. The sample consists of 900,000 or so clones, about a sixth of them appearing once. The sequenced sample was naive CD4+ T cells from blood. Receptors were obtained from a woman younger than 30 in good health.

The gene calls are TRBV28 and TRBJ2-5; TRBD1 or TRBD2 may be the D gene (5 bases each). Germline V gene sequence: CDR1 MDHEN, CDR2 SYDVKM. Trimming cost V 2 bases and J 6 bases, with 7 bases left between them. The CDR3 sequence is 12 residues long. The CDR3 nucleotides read TGTGCCAGCAGTTTAGGGGGAAAGACCCAGTACTTC. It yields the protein CASSLGGKTQYF.

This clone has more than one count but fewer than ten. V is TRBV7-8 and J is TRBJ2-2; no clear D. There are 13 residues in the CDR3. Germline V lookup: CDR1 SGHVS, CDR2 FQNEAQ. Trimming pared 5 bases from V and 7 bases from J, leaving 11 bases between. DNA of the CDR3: TGTGCCAGCAGCCCAAGACATCTCGGGGAGCTGTTTTTT. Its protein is CASSPRHLGELFF.

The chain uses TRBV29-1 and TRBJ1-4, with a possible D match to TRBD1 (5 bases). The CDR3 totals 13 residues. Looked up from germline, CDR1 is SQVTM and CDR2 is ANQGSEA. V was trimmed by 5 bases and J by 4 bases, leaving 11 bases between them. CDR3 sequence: CSVRGRLNEKLFF. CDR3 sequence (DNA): TGCAGCGTTAGGGGTCGCCTTAATGAAAAACTGTTTTTT.

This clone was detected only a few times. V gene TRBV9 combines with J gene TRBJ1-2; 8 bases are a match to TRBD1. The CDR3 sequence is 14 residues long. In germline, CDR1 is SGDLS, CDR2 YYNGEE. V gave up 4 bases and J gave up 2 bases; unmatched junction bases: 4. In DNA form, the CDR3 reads TGTGCCAGCAGCAGGACAGGGACGAACTATGGCTACACCTTC. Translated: CASSRTGTNYGYTF.

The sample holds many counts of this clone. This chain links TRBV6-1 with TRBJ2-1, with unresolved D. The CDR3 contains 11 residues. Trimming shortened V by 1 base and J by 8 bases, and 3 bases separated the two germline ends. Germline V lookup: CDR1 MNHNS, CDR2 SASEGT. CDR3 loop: CASSEVDEQFF. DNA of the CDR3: TGTGCCAGCAGTGAAGTCGATGAGCAGTTCTTC.

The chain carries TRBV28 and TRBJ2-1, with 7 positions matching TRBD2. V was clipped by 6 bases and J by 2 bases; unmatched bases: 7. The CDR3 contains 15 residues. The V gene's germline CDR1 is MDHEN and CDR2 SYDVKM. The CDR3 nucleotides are TGTGCCAGCAGCCCGGGGAGGGAAGCCTACAATGAGCAGTTCTTC. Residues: CASSPGREAYNEQFF.

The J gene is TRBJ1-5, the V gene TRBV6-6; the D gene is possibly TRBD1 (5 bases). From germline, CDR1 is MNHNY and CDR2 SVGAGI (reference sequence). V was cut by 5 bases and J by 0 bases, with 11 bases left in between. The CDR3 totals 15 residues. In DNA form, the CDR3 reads TGTGCCAGCAGTCGGGACCGAATTAGCAATCAGCCCCAGCATTTT. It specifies CASSRDRISNQPQHF.

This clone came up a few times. The CDR3, as DNA: TGTGCCAGTAGACATATGGACGGGAGGAACACCGGGGAGCTGTTTTTT. Protein: CASRHMDGRNTGELFF. The J gene is TRBJ2-2, the V gene TRBV19, with D possibly matching TRBD2 (6 bases). V was pared by 6 bases and J by 1 base, with 15 bases between. Per the germline V gene, CDR1 is LNHDA and CDR2 is SQIVND (reference sequence). The CDR3 covers 16 residues.

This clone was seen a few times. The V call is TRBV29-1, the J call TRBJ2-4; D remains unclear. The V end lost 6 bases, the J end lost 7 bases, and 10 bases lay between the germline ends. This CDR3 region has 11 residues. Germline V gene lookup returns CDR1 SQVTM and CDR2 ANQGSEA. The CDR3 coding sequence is TGCAGCGTCCGACTGGGGAACATTCAGTACTTC. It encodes CSVRLGNIQYF.

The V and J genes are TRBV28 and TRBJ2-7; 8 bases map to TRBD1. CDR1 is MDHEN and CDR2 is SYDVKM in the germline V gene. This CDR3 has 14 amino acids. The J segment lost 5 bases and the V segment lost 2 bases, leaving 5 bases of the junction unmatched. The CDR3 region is CASSLPDRVDEQYF. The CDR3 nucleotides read TGTGCCAGCAGTTTACCGGACAGGGTAGACGAGCAGTACTTC.

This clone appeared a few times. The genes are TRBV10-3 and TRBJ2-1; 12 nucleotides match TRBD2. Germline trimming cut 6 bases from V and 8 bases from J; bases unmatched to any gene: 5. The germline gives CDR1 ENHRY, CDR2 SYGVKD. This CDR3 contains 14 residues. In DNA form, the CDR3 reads TGTGCCATCAGCAGACTAGCGGGAGCGGATGAGCAGTTCTTC. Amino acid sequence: CAISRLAGADEQFF.

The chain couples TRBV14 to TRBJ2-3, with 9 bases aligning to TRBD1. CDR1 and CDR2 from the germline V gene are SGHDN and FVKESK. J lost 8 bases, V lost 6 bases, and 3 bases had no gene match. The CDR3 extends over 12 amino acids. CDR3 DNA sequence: TGTGCCAGCAGTGGGACAGGGCTTACGCAGTATTTT. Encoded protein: CASSGTGLTQYF.

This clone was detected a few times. The CDR3 DNA follows: TGTGCCAGCAGCTTAGTACTTTCGGGCACTGAAGCTTTCTTT. As protein: CASSLVLSGTEAFF. The rearrangement links TRBV7-9 to TRBJ1-1, with D unclear. Germline loops: CDR1 SEHNR, CDR2 FQNEAQ (reference sequence). Trimming pared 1 base from V and 4 bases from J, leaving 10 bases between. This CDR3 spans 14 amino acids.

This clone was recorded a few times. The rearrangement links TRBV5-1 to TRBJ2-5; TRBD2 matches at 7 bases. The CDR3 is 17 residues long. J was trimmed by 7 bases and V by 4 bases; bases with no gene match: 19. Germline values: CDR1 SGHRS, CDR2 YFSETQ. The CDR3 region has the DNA TGCGCCAGCAGCCGCCACGGCTCTAGCGGTATCGCTGGGACCCAGTACTTC. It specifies CASSRHGSSGIAGTQYF.

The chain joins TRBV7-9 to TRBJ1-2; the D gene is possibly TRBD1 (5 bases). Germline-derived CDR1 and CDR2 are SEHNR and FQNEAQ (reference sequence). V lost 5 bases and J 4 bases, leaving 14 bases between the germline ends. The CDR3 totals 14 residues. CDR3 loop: CASSLDGGVYGYTF. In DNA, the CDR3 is TGTGCCAGCAGCCTAGACGGGGGAGTCTATGGCTACACCTTC.

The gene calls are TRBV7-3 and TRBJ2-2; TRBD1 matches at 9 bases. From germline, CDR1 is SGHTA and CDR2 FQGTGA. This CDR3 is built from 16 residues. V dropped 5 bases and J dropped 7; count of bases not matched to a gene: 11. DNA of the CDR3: TGTGCCAGCAGCATACGGACAGGGGTCAGTCACGGGGAGCTGTTTTTT. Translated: CASSIRTGVSHGELFF.

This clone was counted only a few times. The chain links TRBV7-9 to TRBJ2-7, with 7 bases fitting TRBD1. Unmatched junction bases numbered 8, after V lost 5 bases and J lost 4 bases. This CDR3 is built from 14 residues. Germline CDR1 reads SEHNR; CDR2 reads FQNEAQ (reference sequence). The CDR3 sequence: CASSPRQGIYEQYF. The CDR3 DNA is TGTGCCAGCAGCCCCCGACAGGGAATTTACGAGCAGTACTTC.

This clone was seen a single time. CDR3 protein: CASSLRGEGVLLQPQHF. In DNA, the CDR3 is TGTGCCAGCAGTTTAAGGGGTGAGGGCGTCCTTCTTCAGCCCCAGCATTTT. The chain carries TRBV28 and TRBJ1-5; weak D call: TRBD1 (5 bases). The V gene lost 2 bases and the J gene lost 6 bases, with 20 bases spanning the gap. Germline CDR1 and CDR2: MDHEN and SYDVKM. The CDR3 length is 17 residues.

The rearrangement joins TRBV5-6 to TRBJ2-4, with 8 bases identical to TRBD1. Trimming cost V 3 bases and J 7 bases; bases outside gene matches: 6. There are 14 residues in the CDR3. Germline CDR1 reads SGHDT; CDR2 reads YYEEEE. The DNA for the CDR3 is TGTGCCAGCAGCTATACTACAGGGGGTAACATTCAGTACTTC. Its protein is CASSYTTGGNIQYF.

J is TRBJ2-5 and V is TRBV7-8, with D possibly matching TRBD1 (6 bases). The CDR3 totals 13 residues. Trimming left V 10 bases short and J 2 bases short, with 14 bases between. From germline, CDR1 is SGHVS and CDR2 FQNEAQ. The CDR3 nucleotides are TGTGCCAAGGCACAGGGCCATCAAGAGACCCAGTACTTC. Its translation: CAKAQGHQETQYF.